A selection of T cell receptor beta chains follows, all from one sample in a study of PD-L1 blockade in urothelial cancer. The data were produced by immunoSEQ multiplex PCR, yet TCRdb's version contains in-frame clones alone and is incomplete. The sample lists about 29,000 clones; under 90% were seen once. This specimen was PBMCs, taken around atezolizumab (anti-PD-L1) treatment. Receptors were obtained from a man between 65 and 80 years old with urothelial cancer. Both conserved end residues are part of each CDR3. D genes are given only for firm matches. Not every row has a clone size; where given, it reads once, few, many or a size class.

d_gene: -; v_gene: TRBV27; j_gene: TRBJ2-7; abundance: -; CDR3nt: TGTGCCAGCACCCACCCGGAGCCCTACGAGCAGTACTTC; CDR3aa: CASTHPEPYEQYF
d_gene: -; v_gene: TRBV28; j_gene: TRBJ1-5; abundance: -; CDR3nt: TGTGCCAGCAGTTTAAGGGCGGGGACCCAGCCCCAGCATTTT; CDR3aa: CASSLRAGTQPQHF
d_gene: -; v_gene: TRBV6-5; j_gene: TRBJ1-1; abundance: -; CDR3nt: TGTGCCAGCAGTCCCTCTGACAGGCCAGGTTTGGCTTTCTTT; CDR3aa: CASSPSDRPGLAFF
d_gene: -; v_gene: TRBV19; j_gene: TRBJ1-2; abundance: -; CDR3nt: TGTGCCAGTAGTATAGATTCCCAGGAGGACTATGGCTACACCTTC; CDR3aa: CASSIDSQEDYGYTF
d_gene: -; v_gene: TRBV19; j_gene: TRBJ2-3; abundance: -; CDR3nt: TGTGCCACCGTAGCATGGAGCAGGGCCACAGATACGCAGTATTTT; CDR3aa: CATVAWSRATDTQYF
d_gene: -; v_gene: TRBV7-6; j_gene: TRBJ1-4; abundance: -; CDR3nt: TGTGCCAGCAGCATCGGGACACCGTCCTCAACTAATGAAAAACTGTTTTTT; CDR3aa: CASSIGTPSSTNEKLFF
d_gene: TRBD2; v_gene: TRBV15; j_gene: TRBJ2-7; abundance: -; CDR3nt: TGTGCCACCAGCAGAGATTGGGCTAGCGGAGGCGAGCAGTACTTC; CDR3aa: CATSRDWASGGEQYF
d_gene: -; v_gene: TRBV9; j_gene: TRBJ2-1; abundance: -; CDR3nt: TGTGCCAGCAACCTAATGGGGGAGGCGGATGAGCAGTTCTTC; CDR3aa: CASNLMGEADEQFF
d_gene: -; v_gene: TRBV7-2; j_gene: TRBJ2-7; abundance: -; CDR3nt: TGTGCCAGCAGCTTAAGACAGTCGGGCGGCGAGCAGTACTTC; CDR3aa: CASSLRQSGGEQYF
d_gene: -; v_gene: TRBV19; j_gene: TRBJ1-5; abundance: -; CDR3nt: TGTGCCAGTATGCAGGGCAATCAGCCCCAGCATTTT; CDR3aa: CASMQGNQPQHF
d_gene: -; v_gene: TRBV15; j_gene: TRBJ1-5; abundance: -; CDR3nt: TGTGCCACCAGAGAAGGGGGGGGGAGCAATCAGCCCCAGCATTTT; CDR3aa: CATREGGGSNQPQHF
d_gene: TRBD1; v_gene: TRBV4-3; j_gene: TRBJ1-2; abundance: -; CDR3nt: TGCGCCAGCAGCCAAAGTCCCCCGGGCGGGACAGGGAGAGGTGGCTACACCTTC; CDR3aa: CASSQSPPGGTGRGGYTF
d_gene: TRBD2; v_gene: TRBV11-1; j_gene: TRBJ2-2; abundance: once; CDR3nt: TGTGCCAGCACCCCCCGGCGGAGCGGGAGGGATTCGGTCGGGGAGCTGTTTTTT; CDR3aa: CASTPRRSGRDSVGELFF
d_gene: TRBD2; v_gene: TRBV11-2; j_gene: TRBJ2-7; abundance: -; CDR3nt: TGTGCCAGCAACGGGGGAGGGACCGAGCAGTACTTC; CDR3aa: CASNGGGTEQYF
d_gene: TRBD1; v_gene: TRBV9; j_gene: TRBJ1-3; abundance: -; CDR3nt: TGTGCCAGCAGCGAAACAGGGGGCCGGGGAAACACCATATATTTT; CDR3aa: CASSETGGRGNTIYF
d_gene: -; v_gene: TRBV5-1; j_gene: TRBJ2-3; abundance: -; CDR3nt: TGCGCCAGTTCCCAGGATCCCCTCACAGATACGCAGTATTTT; CDR3aa: CASSQDPLTDTQYF
d_gene: TRBD2; v_gene: TRBV27; j_gene: TRBJ2-7; abundance: medium-sized; CDR3nt: TGTGCCAGCAGTTTGGTAGCGGGAGGAACCGAGCAGTACTTC; CDR3aa: CASSLVAGGTEQYF
d_gene: TRBD1; v_gene: TRBV19; j_gene: TRBJ2-3; abundance: -; CDR3nt: TGTGCCAGTAGTACTGGACAGGGGGCGCGTGGAACAGATACGCAGTATTTT; CDR3aa: CASSTGQGARGTDTQYF
d_gene: -; v_gene: TRBV4-3; j_gene: TRBJ2-3; abundance: -; CDR3nt: TGCGCCAGCAGCCAAGTCCCTAGGGATACGCAGTATTTT; CDR3aa: CASSQVPRDTQYF
d_gene: TRBD1; v_gene: TRBV30; j_gene: TRBJ1-4; abundance: -; CDR3nt: TGTGCCTGGAGCCCAAGACAGGGGGGAAAACTGTTTTTT; CDR3aa: CAWSPRQGGKLFF
d_gene: -; v_gene: TRBV4-3; j_gene: TRBJ2-2; abundance: -; CDR3nt: TGCGCCAGCAGCCAAGATCTTGAGGGAATGAACACCGGGGAGCTGTTTTTT; CDR3aa: CASSQDLEGMNTGELFF
d_gene: TRBD1; v_gene: TRBV9; j_gene: TRBJ2-1; abundance: -; CDR3nt: TGTGCCAGCAGCGTAGATCAGGGGGCCGCGATGAATGAGCAGTTCTTC; CDR3aa: CASSVDQGAAMNEQFF
d_gene: -; v_gene: TRBV5-4; j_gene: TRBJ2-7; abundance: -; CDR3nt: TGTGCCAGCAGCTTGGCCGGCAGCGCCTACGAGCAGTACTTC; CDR3aa: CASSLAGSAYEQYF
d_gene: TRBD1; v_gene: TRBV14; j_gene: TRBJ1-2; abundance: -; CDR3nt: TGTGCCAGCAGCCAAGGGACAGGGCCCTATGGCTACACCTTC; CDR3aa: CASSQGTGPYGYTF
d_gene: -; v_gene: TRBV7-9; j_gene: TRBJ2-3; abundance: -; CDR3nt: TGTGCCAGCAGCTTAGGGATAGCGGCAGATACGCAGTATTTT; CDR3aa: CASSLGIAADTQYF
d_gene: TRBD1; v_gene: TRBV7-3; j_gene: TRBJ1-3; abundance: few; CDR3nt: TGTGCCAGCAGCCCCGGGACAGGGGGAAACACCATATATTTT; CDR3aa: CASSPGTGGNTIYF
d_gene: TRBD1; v_gene: TRBV28; j_gene: TRBJ1-1; abundance: -; CDR3nt: TGTGCCAGCAGTTCGCGGACAGGGGGCTACACTGAAGCTTTCTTT; CDR3aa: CASSSRTGGYTEAFF
d_gene: -; v_gene: TRBV5-1; j_gene: TRBJ1-3; abundance: -; CDR3nt: TGCGCCAGCAGCTTCGGGAGGGATGTACGCGGAAACACCATATATTTT; CDR3aa: CASSFGRDVRGNTIYF
d_gene: -; v_gene: TRBV16; j_gene: TRBJ1-1; abundance: -; CDR3nt: TGTGCCAGCAGCCCCACAGGGATGACTGAAGCTTTCTTT; CDR3aa: CASSPTGMTEAFF
d_gene: -; v_gene: TRBV5-5; j_gene: TRBJ2-3; abundance: -; CDR3nt: TGTGCCAGCAGCGTCCGGGGGTCCAACACAGATACGCAGTATTTT; CDR3aa: CASSVRGSNTDTQYF
d_gene: -; v_gene: TRBV6-5; j_gene: TRBJ1-4; abundance: -; CDR3nt: TGTGCCAGCAGTCCGGGGTGGGCTGGGAACGAAAAACTGTTTTTT; CDR3aa: CASSPGWAGNEKLFF